This section outlines one TCR beta chain sequence together with its context. Germline V gives CDR1 SGHRS, CDR2 YFSETQ. Deletions cut 0 bases from V and 4 bases from J, with 14 bases between. There are 16 residues in the CDR3. TCRdb's copy holds only in-frame clones and misses some; the assay was immunoSEQ multiplex PCR. The repertoire holds 25,000 to 30,000 clones, with around 78% as singletons. This entry belongs to a study of T cell responses to AZD1222 COVID-19 vaccine. This TCR derives from an adult in good health. Specimen: peripheral blood, collected on day 0 of AZD1222 vaccination. The chain joins TRBV5-1 to TRBJ1-3, with D unclear. The CDR3 loop is CASSLEGIGSGNTIYF. The CDR3, as DNA: TGCGCCAGCAGCTTGGAGGGAATTGGCTCCGGAAACACCATATATTTT.